These 15 T cell receptor beta chains originate from one sample sequenced in a study of T cells in Graves' hyperthyroidism and ophthalmopathy. Amplification targeted TCR beta CDR3 regions from RNA transcripts. A set of HTBI primers served as the primers for a first-round RT-PCR of the TCR CDR3. TCRdb called the multiplex PCR reads again in MiXCR, with one record for every CDR3 protein. The sample includes a few hundred thousand distinct CDR3 sequences, about 16% of them seen just once. Sequencing input: blood. The receptors derive from a woman aged 25 to 39 with Graves' ophthalmopathy.

This clonotype has at least ten counts. The chain carries TRBV5-8 and TRBJ1-1; D uncertain. The ends were cut back, 0 bases at V and 7 bases at J, with 7 bases in the middle. CDR3 length: 12 residues. Germline-derived CDR1 and CDR2 are SGHTS and YDEGEE. The CDR3 bases are TGTGCCAGCAGCTTGGACAGCGATGAAGCTTTCTTT. Translation gives CASSLDSDEAFF.

This clonotype has at least ten counts. This chain uses TRBV7-9 with TRBJ2-1; D tentatively reads TRBD1 or TRBD2 (5 bases each). Germline assignment: CDR1 SEHNR and CDR2 FQNEAQ (reference sequence). Trimming removed 7 bases from V and 7 bases from J, with 17 bases in between. The CDR3 covers 14 residues. The CDR3 loop is CASTPRPEGNEQFF. The DNA of the CDR3 is TGTGCCAGCACCCCGAGGCCCGAGGGGAATGAGCAGTTCTTC.

This clonotype was seen at least ten times. The chain couples TRBV20-1 to TRBJ1-6; the D is unclear. Trimming cost V 0 bases and J 2 bases, with 11 bases left between them. Germline V CDR1 and CDR2: DFQATT, SNEGSKA (reference sequence). CDR3 length equals 16 residues. The CDR3 DNA is TGCAGTGCTAGAGATAGCGGTTCGCCCTATAATTCACCCCTCCACTTT. Protein: CSARDSGSPYNSPLHF.

This clonotype appeared a few times. This chain uses TRBV28 with TRBJ1-3; perhaps TRBD1 as D (5 bases). The CDR3 totals 15 residues. V was pared by 3 bases and J by 2 bases, with 11 bases between. Germline loops: CDR1 MDHEN, CDR2 SYDVKM. The CDR3 sequence is CASSFLAGTGNTIYF. The CDR3 bases are TGTGCCAGCAGTTTCCTGGCAGGGACTGGAAACACCATATATTTT. Complete variable domain (other parts from reference TRBV28 and TRBJ1-3): DVKVTQSSRYLVKRTGEKVFLECVQDMDHENMFWYRQDPGLGLRLIYFSYDVKMKEKGDIPEGYSVSREKKERFSLILESASTNQTSMYLCASSFLAGTGNTIYFGEGSWLTVV.

This clonotype was counted between two and nine times. The V gene is TRBV6-5, the J gene TRBJ2-3, with a weak D call TRBD2 (5 bases). This CDR3 contains 15 residues. Trimming removed 0 bases from V and 4 bases from J, with 11 bases in between. The germline V gene has CDR1 MNHEY and CDR2 SVGAGI. CDR3 nucleotide sequence: TGTGCCAGCAGTTACTCGCTCGGGGTGGCAGATACGCAGTATTTT. Its protein is CASSYSLGVADTQYF.

The rearrangement uses TRBV10-2 and TRBJ2-7; TRBD1 matches at 8 bases. The CDR3 covers 17 residues. Germline CDR1 and CDR2: WSHSY and SAAADI. V lost 2 bases and J lost 0; bases outside the gene matches: 9. In DNA form, the CDR3 reads TGCGCCAGCAGTGAGCCCCAGGGGGCACCAGTCTCCTACGAGCAGTACTTC. It codes for CASSEPQGAPVSYEQYF.

There are many counts of this clonotype. J is TRBJ2-3 and V is TRBV4-1; D ambiguous. V was clipped by 0 bases and J by 5 bases, with 6 bases between them. This CDR3 region has 13 residues. Per germline, CDR1 MGHRA and CDR2 YSYEKL. CDR3 amino acids: CASSQEAQDTQYF. The CDR3 coding sequence is TGCGCCAGCAGCCAAGAAGCGCAAGATACGCAGTATTTT.

Many counts were recorded for this clonotype. This chain links TRBV28 with TRBJ2-1; 10 bases are shared with TRBD2. This CDR3 has 19 amino acids. V shed 6 bases, J shed 8 bases, and the junction held 22 bases outside the gene matches. Germline lookup yields CDR1 MDHEN and CDR2 SYDVKM. The CDR3 reads CASSPASPRLAGRGYEQFF. DNA for the CDR3: TGTGCCAGCAGCCCAGCATCCCCCCGACTAGCGGGTCGGGGATATGAGCAGTTCTTC.

This clonotype came up many times. This chain joins TRBV2 and TRBJ2-3; 12 bases map to TRBD2. The germline gives CDR1 SNHLY, CDR2 FYNNEI. The CDR3 has 14 residues. The V segment lost 6 bases and the J segment 6 bases; nucleotides outside the gene matches: 4. CDR3 in DNA: TGTGCCAGCAGGAGGACTAGCGGGAAGGATACGCAGTATTTT. This codes for CASRRTSGKDTQYF.

The sample holds a few counts of this clonotype. The chain combines TRBV28 with TRBJ2-1; 8 positions agree with TRBD1. CDR1 and CDR2 (germline): MDHEN, SYDVKM. This CDR3 has 12 amino acids. Trimming removed 6 bases from V and 12 bases from J; junction bases left unmatched: 7. The CDR3 reads CASRPRQGWQFF. The CDR3 DNA reads TGTGCCAGCAGACCTCGACAGGGGTGGCAGTTCTTC.

The sample holds a few counts of this clonotype. The rearrangement joins TRBV20-1 to TRBJ2-1; 7 bases align to TRBD1. The CDR3 runs to 14 residues. The V and J ends lost 6 bases and 4 bases, in that order; junction bases with no gene match: 9. Germline CDR1 reads DFQATT; CDR2 reads SNEGSKA (reference sequence). The CDR3 region is CSARGQINYNEQFF. The CDR3 DNA reads as TGCAGTGCAAGGGGACAGATAAATTACAATGAGCAGTTCTTC.

The table lists this clonotype with a few counts. The chain joins TRBV20-1 to TRBJ2-3; D uncertain. Deletions cut 0 bases from V and 2 bases from J, with 9 bases between. Germline-derived CDR1 and CDR2 are DFQATT and SNEGSKA (reference sequence). This CDR3 is 14 amino acids long. The chain's CDR3 is CSARDLRVTDTQYF. In DNA, the CDR3 is TGCAGTGCTAGAGATCTGAGAGTCACAGATACGCAGTATTTT.

This clonotype has at least ten counts. The chain has TRBV7-2 and TRBJ1-5, with 10 bases fitting TRBD1. There are 15 residues in the CDR3. J gave up 6 bases and V 2 bases, and 4 bases lay outside the gene matches. Germline lookup yields CDR1 SGHTA and CDR2 FQGNSA. The CDR3 protein is CASSLWGQGFQPQHF. DNA for the CDR3: TGTGCCAGCAGCTTATGGGGACAGGGGTTTCAGCCCCAGCATTTT. Drawing the rest from reference TRBV7-2 and TRBJ1-5, the complete variable domain is GAGVSQSPSNKVTEKGKDVELRCDPISGHTALYWYRQSLGQGLEFLIYFQGNSAPDKSGLPSDRFSAERTGGSVSTLTIQRTQQEDSAVYLCASSLWGQGFQPQHFGDGTRLSIL.

The sample holds many counts of this clonotype. The chain recombines TRBV28 with TRBJ2-1; 8 bases line up with TRBD2. V shed 6 bases, J shed 4 bases, and the junction held 11 bases outside the gene matches. The length of the CDR3 is 16 residues. The germline V gene has CDR1 MDHEN and CDR2 SYDVKM. The CDR3 nucleotides read TGTGCCAGCAGCGCCGCCGGGACTAGAGGGTACAATGAGCAGTTCTTC. Its protein product is CASSAAGTRGYNEQFF.

The sample holds a few counts of this clonotype. The chain links TRBV28 to TRBJ1-5, with a weak D call TRBD1 (5 bases). The V end lost 5 bases, the J end lost 3 bases, and 14 bases lay between the germline ends. This CDR3 has 15 residues. Germline values: CDR1 MDHEN, CDR2 SYDVKM. CDR3 in DNA: TGTGCCAGCAGTCCCCCCGGGGCAACCAATCAGCCCCAGCATTTT. Translated, it gives CASSPPGATNQPQHF.